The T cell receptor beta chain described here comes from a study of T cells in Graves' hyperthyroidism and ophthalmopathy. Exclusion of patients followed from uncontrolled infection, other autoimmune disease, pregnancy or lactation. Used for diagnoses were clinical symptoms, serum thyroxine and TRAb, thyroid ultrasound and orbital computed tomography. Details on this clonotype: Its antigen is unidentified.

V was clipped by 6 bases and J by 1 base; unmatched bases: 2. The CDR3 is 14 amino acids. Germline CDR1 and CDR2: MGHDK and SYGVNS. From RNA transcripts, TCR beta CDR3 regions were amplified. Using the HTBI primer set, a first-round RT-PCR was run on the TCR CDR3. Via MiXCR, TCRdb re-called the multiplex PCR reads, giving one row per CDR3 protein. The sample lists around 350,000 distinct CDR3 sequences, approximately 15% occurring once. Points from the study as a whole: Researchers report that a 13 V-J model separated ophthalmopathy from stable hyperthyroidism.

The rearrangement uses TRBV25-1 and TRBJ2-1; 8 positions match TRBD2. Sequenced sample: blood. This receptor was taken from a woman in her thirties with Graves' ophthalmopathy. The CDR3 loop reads CASRERESYNEQFF. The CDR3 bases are TGTGCCAGCAGGGAGCGGGAGTCCTACAATGAGCAGTTCTTC.